The clone carrying this T cell receptor (beta chain) appeared a few times. These data are taken from a study of patients and donors after allogeneic stem cell transplantation. Germline V gives CDR1 SGHTS, CDR2 YDEGEE. The CDR3 has 16 residues. Trimming took 6 bases from V and 1 from J, leaving 17 bases between them. In TCRdb, the RT-PCR reads were re-called with MiXCR into one record per CDR3 protein. The sample includes about 72,000 distinct CDR3 sequences, around 27% of them seen just once. The sequenced material came from blood, either unsorted or a sorted T cell fraction (not recorded which). The chain is built from TRBV5-8 and TRBJ2-1; perhaps TRBD1 as D (6 bases). This clonotype was sampled from a human donor who was either an allogeneic HSCT recipient or a stem cell or donor lymphocyte infusion donor (not recorded which). It is not recorded whose cells these are; they may come from a transplant donor. CDR3 nucleotides: TGTGCCAGCACTAAGAAGAGACAGGATTCCTACAATGAGCAGTTCTTC. Translated: CASTKKRQDSYNEQFF.